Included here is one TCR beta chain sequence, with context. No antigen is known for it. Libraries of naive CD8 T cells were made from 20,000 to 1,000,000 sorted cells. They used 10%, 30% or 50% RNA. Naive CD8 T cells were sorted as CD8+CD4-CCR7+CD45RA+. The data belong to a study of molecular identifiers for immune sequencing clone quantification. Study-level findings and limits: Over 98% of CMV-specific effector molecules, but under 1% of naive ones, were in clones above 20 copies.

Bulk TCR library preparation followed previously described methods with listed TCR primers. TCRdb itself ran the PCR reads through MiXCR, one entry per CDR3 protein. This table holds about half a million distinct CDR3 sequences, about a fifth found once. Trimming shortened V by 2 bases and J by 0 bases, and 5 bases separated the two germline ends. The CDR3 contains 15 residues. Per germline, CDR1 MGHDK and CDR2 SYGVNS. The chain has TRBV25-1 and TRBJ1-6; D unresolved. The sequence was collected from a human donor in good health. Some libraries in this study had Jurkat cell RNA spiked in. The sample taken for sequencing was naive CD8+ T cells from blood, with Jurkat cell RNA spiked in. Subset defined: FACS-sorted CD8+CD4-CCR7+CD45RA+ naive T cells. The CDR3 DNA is TGTGCCAGCAGTGAAGACAACTCCTATAATTCACCCCTCCACTTT. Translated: CASSEDNSYNSPLHF. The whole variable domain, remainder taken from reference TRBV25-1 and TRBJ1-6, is EADIYQTPRYLVIGTGKKITLECSQTMGHDKMYWYQQDPGMELHLIHYSYGVNSTEKGDLSSESTVSRIRTEHFPLTLESARPSHTSQYLCASSEDNSYNSPLHFGNGTRLTVT.